The rows below give T cell receptor beta chains drawn from one sample of a study of cytomegalovirus exposure and HLA in healthy donors. Only in-frame clones appear in the TCRdb table, and some are missing; sequencing was by immunoSEQ multiplex PCR. Of over 150,000 clones listed, 70% to 80% are singletons. The sequenced material came from PBMCs. These receptor sequences come from a woman aged 40 to 50 in good health and CMV-seronegative. The CDR3 runs from the conserved cysteine through the conserved F or W. The D gene is left open where the match is weak. Expanded clones get a size class; other rows say once, few or many, or leave the size out.

size	length	D	J	V	CDR3	DNA
-	15	TRBD2	TRBJ2-7	TRBV11-3	CASSFLAGESYEQYF	TGTGCCAGCAGCTTCCTCGCGGGAGAGTCCTACGAGCAGTACTTC
-	16	-	TRBJ1-1	TRBV29-1	CSVEWGGRKSRSEAFF	TGCAGCGTTGAATGGGGGGGGCGCAAGAGCCGGTCTGAAGCTTTCTTT
-	11	-	TRBJ2-2	TRBV10-2	CASSLAGELFF	TGCGCCAGCAGCCTAGCCGGGGAGCTGTTTTTT
-	15	-	TRBJ1-2	TRBV6-4	CASRLSPGGGYGYTF	TGTGCCAGCAGACTTTCCCCCGGGGGAGGATATGGCTACACCTTC
-	17	TRBD2	TRBJ2-2	TRBV7-2	CASSSPSGRTLTGELFF	TGTGCCAGCAGCTCGCCTAGCGGGAGGACTCTCACCGGGGAGCTGTTTTTT
-	14	-	TRBJ1-2	TRBV10-3	CAIREGQPGYGYTF	TGTGCCATCAGGGAAGGACAGCCGGGCTATGGCTACACCTTC
few	15	-	TRBJ2-7	TRBV28	CASSLSGQITYEQYF	TGTGCCAGCAGTTTATCCGGACAGATTACCTACGAGCAGTACTTC
-	15	TRBD1	TRBJ2-1	TRBV5-1	CASSLDRGPYNEQFF	TGCGCCAGCAGCCTGGACAGGGGGCCATACAATGAGCAGTTCTTC
-	16	TRBD1	TRBJ2-2	TRBV6-6	CASSYEGARGTGELFF	TGTGCCAGCAGTTACGAGGGGGCGAGAGGGACCGGGGAGCTGTTTTTT
-	15	-	TRBJ1-2	TRBV19	CASSSLRRGYYGYTF	TGTGCCAGTAGTTCCTTGCGGAGGGGATATTATGGCTACACCTTC